This T cell receptor beta chain stems from a study of blood T cell dynamics during melanoma immunotherapy (dated by TCRdb to 2018 to 2020). With respect to the entire study: Patients had metastatic melanoma and received first-line pembrolizumab or nivolumab plus ipilimumab as standard of care in the United Kingdom. Peripheral T cell receptor repertoires of metastatic melanoma patients were profiled before and after one cycle of checkpoint inhibitor therapy to find early correlates of response. A training cohort was formed from consecutive patients, and a further independent group of patients from the same centre was pooled into an external validation set.

V loses 2 bases at its end and J loses 5 bases; junction bases beyond the gene matches: 1. Reading the germline V gene gives CDR1 SGHAT and CDR2 FQNNGV. The CDR3 runs 13 amino acids, cysteine and phenylalanine included. The read is trimmed to its CDR3 DNA, 39 bases read in frame from base 1. On this clone itself: Its antigen remains undetermined. Base qualities are not provided; no much larger clone lies one nucleotide away.

Broader findings and caveats from the paper: The relatively small sample size was acknowledged as a potential limitation on generalization of the results. Whether the T cell clones behind the repertoire changes were melanoma-specific or instead reflected general immune activation was something the study could not determine. Patients who later achieved disease control showed a bifurcated PBMC repertoire reorganization at W3, with increased clonality or increased diversity, unlike progressors.

Every bulk PBMC sample had a fixed 350 ng of DNA loaded. The immunoSEQ TCRb Assay kit was used according to manufacturer instructions to amplify TCR beta CDR3 sequences from genomic DNA. The KAPA Library Quantification Kit for Illumina platforms was used to quantify pooled libraries by qPCR. Sequencing of the pooled libraries was done on an Illumina NextSeq 500, with clustering at roughly 0.6-1.2 pM. For the original study's pipeline: Analysis of the TCR data relied on immunoSEQ ANALYZER and the R LymphoSeq package. A rearrangement efficiency score was calculated as productive divided by the sum of productive and non-productive CDR3 sequences. Clonality was measured with the Gini coefficient and diversity with the Renyi index at alpha=1, compared pairwise between timepoints within each patient. In LymphoSeq, clonal relatedness was computed with an edit distance of 3 and repertoire similarity was computed with the Bhattacharyya coefficient. Linear discriminant analysis on week-3 changes in clonality and diversity was built with the R MASS and caret packages to classify response. The table comes from immuneACCESS by way of TCRdb, which keeps in-frame sequences with V and J called. Part of the clones is missing from these tables; in studies checked, under half for an unresolved V gene and the rest for unknown reasons. From that table come the V and J calls and clone size; the DNA was used to work out D and trimming. This sample is represented by 9,900 or so clones; 70% to 90% of them were singletons. The ten largest account for about 10% of the sample.

The sample's time point label, in plain terms: pre-treatment baseline. Blood samples were collected before treatment (T0) and at week 3 (W3), after the first cycle of checkpoint blockade. Except for two patients with rapid clinical progression, response was assessed 12 weeks after the first infusion by RECIST 1.1; disease control meant complete response, partial response or stable disease. Patients with prior systemic cancer treatment, concomitant immunosuppressant therapy or synchronous other active malignancies were excluded. To track both circulating cells and T cell turnover, TCR beta was sequenced from bulk PBMC as well as from plasma cell-free DNA. Lymphoprep and SepMate tubes were used to isolate PBMC from blood, and red cell lysis was then performed. DNA from PBMC and sorted T cell subsets was extracted with QIAamp DNA Blood Mini kits.

The sample was blood, taken from a patient treated with checkpoint blockade. The rearrangement joined TRBV11-2 to TRBJ2-5; TRBD1 aligns with 8 central bases. This TCR came from a human donor with melanoma. The CDR3 reads CASSLSGGETQYF. Here is the DNA: TGTGCCAGCAGCTTATCAGGGGGCGAGACCCAGTACTTC.